This record looks at one TCR beta chain sequence and its context. Amplified regions were TCR beta CDR3 sequences from RNA transcripts. Primed by the HTBI set, a first-round RT-PCR was run on the TCR CDR3. Each CDR3 protein is one row after TCRdb ran MiXCR on the multiplex PCR reads. The profile covers hundreds of thousands of distinct CDR3 sequences, with approximately 20% appearing a single time and about 50% taken by the ten largest. The data originate from a study of T cells in Graves' hyperthyroidism and ophthalmopathy. Across the study: Peripheral blood specimens were obtained at initial diagnosis, prior to any treatment.

V dropped 4 bases and J dropped 2 bases, with 12 bases sitting between them. CDR3 length: 15 amino acids. In germline, CDR1 is MGHRA, CDR2 YSYEKL. The chain links TRBV4-1 to TRBJ1-3; a weak D match, TRBD1 (6 bases). This TCR was recovered from a man aged 35-49 years with Graves' ophthalmopathy. The material sequenced was blood. CDR3 sequence (DNA): TGCGCCAGCAGCCTACGGGGGCTTACTGGAAACACCATATATTTT. This encodes CASSLRGLTGNTIYF.